Each of the 11 T cell receptor beta chains below was sequenced from the same sample in a study of regulatory T cells in long-lasting Graves disease. Building the TCR beta libraries relied on iRepertoire HTBI primers, and CDR3 regions underwent Arm-PCR. TCRdb called the multiplex PCR reads again in MiXCR, with one record for every CDR3 protein. The sample consists of a few hundred thousand distinct CDR3 sequences, approximately 15% of them appearing once. Time point noted: newly diagnosed GD, antithyroid drugs for less than 3 months. The authors made the TCR library using RNA they extracted from PBMCs. In addition, the sample was reused for a study of T cells in Graves' hyperthyroidism and ophthalmopathy.

The sample consisted of peripheral blood mononuclear cells (PBMCs), taken at new diagnosis, from a patient treated with antithyroid drugs. Receptors originate from a woman in her thirties or forties with Graves disease.

This clonotype was seen ten or more times. The chain joins TRBV9 to TRBJ2-3; D may match TRBD1 or TRBD2 (5 bases each). Trimming pared 3 bases from V and 2 bases from J, leaving 7 bases between. The CDR3 loop spans 13 amino acids. Germline CDR1 is SGDLS and CDR2 is YYNGEE. The CDR3 nucleotides are TGTGCCAGCAGCGGAGGGGTCACAGATACGCAGTATTTT. Its protein product is CASSGGVTDTQYF.

This clonotype has a count of ten or more. The chain uses TRBV7-2 and TRBJ1-6; TRBD1 matches 11 bases. The V gene's germline CDR1 is SGHTA and CDR2 FQGNSA. Trimming cost V 4 bases and J 9 bases; bases outside gene matches: 8. This CDR3 comprises 16 residues. The CDR3 DNA reads as TGTGCCAGCAGCTCCCCCGGGACAGGGGGAGTTTCACCCCTCCACTTT. Translating gives CASSSPGTGGVSPLHF.

This clonotype showed up many times. The rearrangement joins TRBV2 to TRBJ2-5; D might be TRBD2 (5 bases). V lost 5 bases and J 3 bases, leaving 13 bases between the germline ends. This CDR3 spans 14 amino acids. Germline lookup yields CDR1 SNHLY and CDR2 FYNNEI. The CDR3 DNA sequence: TGTGCCAGCAGTCCTTTGGACTGGAAAGAGACCCAGTACTTC. Residues: CASSPLDWKETQYF.

The V and J genes are TRBV20-1 and TRBJ2-1; 10 bases match TRBD2. Losses at the gene ends were 3 bases for V and 8 bases for J; bases not matched to a gene: 7. The CDR3 covers 14 residues. Germline V gene sequence: CDR1 DFQATT, CDR2 SNEGSKA (reference sequence). The CDR3 here is CSARRSGRVYEQFF. The CDR3 region has the DNA TGCAGTGCTAGGCGGAGCGGGAGGGTGTATGAGCAGTTCTTC.

This clonotype occurred many times. The gene calls are TRBV27 and TRBJ2-5, with 12 nucleotides matching TRBD2. Germline loops: CDR1 MNHEY, CDR2 SMNVEV (reference sequence). The CDR3 sequence is 18 residues long. Trimming cost V 5 bases and J 2 bases; bases outside gene matches: 12. Here the CDR3 reads CASSPRLAGGPEQETQYF. The CDR3 DNA reads TGTGCCAGCAGTCCTCGCCTAGCGGGAGGGCCGGAACAAGAGACCCAGTACTTC.

The sample holds many counts of this clonotype. The V and J genes are TRBV12-3 or TRBV12-4 and TRBJ1-2; no reliable D call. The V end lost 2 bases, the J end lost 3 bases, and 13 bases lay between the germline ends. The CDR3 is 15 amino acids. Here the CDR3 reads CASSLPPYRDYGYTF. CDR3 in DNA: TGTGCCAGCAGTTTACCCCCGTACCGGGACTATGGCTACACCTTC.

In this sample, this clonotype turned up a few times. The gene calls are TRBV5-1 and TRBJ1-6; no definite D call. The CDR3 covers 15 residues. The germline V and J ends were trimmed by 0 bases and 10 bases, with 14 bases remaining between them. CDR1 SGHRS and CDR2 YFSETQ come from the germline V gene. Written as DNA, the CDR3 is TGCGCCAGCAGCTTGGGGGCCTCCACCGACTCACCCCTCCACTTT. Translating gives CASSLGASTDSPLHF.

Only a few counts were recorded for this clonotype. This chain connects TRBV5-1 to TRBJ2-3; D gene uncertain. Germline values: CDR1 SGHRS, CDR2 YFSETQ. The CDR3 length is 15 residues. V lost 1 base to trimming and J lost 2 bases, with 11 bases between them. The CDR3 nucleotides read TGCGCCAGCAGCTTGAGCTGGAACCCCACAGATACGCAGTATTTT. It translates to CASSLSWNPTDTQYF.

This clonotype was observed a few times. The gene calls are TRBV18 and TRBJ1-5; 8 bases agree with TRBD1. There are 15 residues in the CDR3. With 3 bases clipped from V and 5 bases from J, the junction kept 6 bases outside the gene matches. CDR1 and CDR2 from the germline V gene are KGHSH and LQKENI. CDR3 in DNA: TGTGCCAGCTCACCGGGGGGGACAGGCCATCAGCCCCAGCATTTT. Protein sequence: CASSPGGTGHQPQHF.

This clonotype was seen many times. This chain connects TRBV20-1 to TRBJ1-6; 8 nucleotides align to TRBD1. J was trimmed by 7 bases and V by 3 bases; bases with no gene match: 8. Germline CDR1 is DFQATT and CDR2 is SNEGSKA (reference sequence). This CDR3 comprises 15 residues. The CDR3 loop is CSASDGQGGNSPLHF. DNA for the CDR3: TGCAGTGCTAGCGACGGACAGGGAGGAAATTCACCCCTCCACTTT.

Many counts were recorded for this clonotype. The chain is built from TRBV6-1 and TRBJ2-3; 9 bases match TRBD2. The germline V gene has CDR1 MNHNS and CDR2 SASEGT. CDR3 length equals 13 residues. The ends lost 10 bases at V and 11 bases at J; junction bases unmatched: 13. The CDR3 here is CATHEKLAGMQYF. The CDR3 nucleotides are TGTGCCACCCATGAAAAACTAGCGGGCATGCAGTATTTT.